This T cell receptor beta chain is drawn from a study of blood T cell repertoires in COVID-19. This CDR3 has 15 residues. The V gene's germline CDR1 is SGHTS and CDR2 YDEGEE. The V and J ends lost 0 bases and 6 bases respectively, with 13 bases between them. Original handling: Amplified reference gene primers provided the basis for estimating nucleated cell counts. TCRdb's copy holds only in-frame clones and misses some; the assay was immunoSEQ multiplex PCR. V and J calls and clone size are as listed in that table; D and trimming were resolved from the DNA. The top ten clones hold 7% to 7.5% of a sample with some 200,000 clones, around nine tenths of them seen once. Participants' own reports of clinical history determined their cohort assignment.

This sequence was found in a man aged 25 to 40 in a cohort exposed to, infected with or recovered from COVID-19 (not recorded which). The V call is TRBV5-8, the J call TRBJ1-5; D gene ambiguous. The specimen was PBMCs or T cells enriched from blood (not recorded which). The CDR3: CASSLALIGSQPQHF. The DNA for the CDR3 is TGTGCCAGCAGCTTGGCCCTCATCGGGAGTCAGCCCCAGCATTTT.